These 20 T cell receptor beta chains came from one sample sequenced in a study of T cell responses to AZD1222 COVID-19 vaccine. The repertoire was sequenced with immunoSEQ multiplex PCR; TCRdb's copy has only in-frame clones and lacks some. The data hold 120,000 to 150,000 clones, with about 90% observed a single time. The input for sequencing was peripheral blood, taken 28 days after the second AZD1222 dose. These TCRs come from an adult who received the AZD1222 COVID-19 vaccine.

V usage is TRBV10-1 and J usage is TRBJ2-2; no clear D. In germline, CDR1 is WNHNN, CDR2 SYGVQD (reference sequence). Trimming took 3 bases from V and 6 from J, leaving 14 bases between them. The CDR3 has 15 amino acids. The CDR3 is CASSDPRVSAGELFF. Here the CDR3 DNA reads TGCGCCAGCAGTGATCCCAGAGTCTCCGCCGGGGAGCTGTTTTTT.

This rearrangement joins TRBV9 to TRBJ2-2, with 9 nucleotides matching TRBD2. J gave up 0 bases and V 2 bases, and 2 bases lay outside the gene matches. CDR1 SGDLS and CDR2 YYNGEE come from the germline V gene. This CDR3 is built from 16 residues. Written as DNA, the CDR3 is TGTGCCAGCAGCGTCTTAGCGGGGGCGAACACCGGGGAGCTGTTTTTT. It translates to CASSVLAGANTGELFF.

V is TRBV28 and J is TRBJ2-1; D not resolved. Trimming shortened V by 3 bases and J by 1 base, and 10 bases separated the two germline ends. Germline CDR1 is MDHEN and CDR2 is SYDVKM. The CDR3 spans 15 residues. This CDR3 reads CASSLRGMSYNEQFF. The CDR3 DNA reads as TGTGCCAGCAGTTTGCGCGGCATGTCCTACAATGAGCAGTTCTTC.

The chain links TRBV28 to TRBJ2-2, with D unresolved. V dropped 5 bases and J dropped 7 bases, with 11 bases sitting between them. The CDR3 runs to 13 residues. CDR1 and CDR2 (germline): MDHEN, SYDVKM. CDR3 coding DNA: TGTGCCAGCAGTGCCTCTAACTTCGGGGAGCTGTTTTTT. Translation gives CASSASNFGELFF.

This clone appeared once. The J gene is TRBJ2-2, the V gene TRBV28; the match to TRBD1 covers 8 bases. This CDR3 has 15 amino acids. J gave up 3 bases and V 5 bases, and 5 bases lay outside the gene matches. CDR1 is MDHEN, CDR2 SYDVKM, per germline. CDR3: CASSRDRLDTGELFF. The DNA of the CDR3 is TGTGCCAGCAGTAGGGACAGGTTGGACACCGGGGAGCTGTTTTTT.

CDR3 amino acids: CATYPGGAGGYTF. Here the CDR3 DNA reads TGTGCCACTTACCCAGGGGGCGCTGGTGGCTACACCTTC. The chain is built from TRBV25-1 and TRBJ1-2; 8 positions match TRBD1. J was trimmed by 7 bases and V by 10 bases; bases with no gene match: 11. The CDR3 spans 13 residues. Germline loops: CDR1 MGHDK, CDR2 SYGVNS.

The genes are TRBV19 and TRBJ2-5; D gene ambiguous. The CDR3 is 10 amino acids. Germline values: CDR1 LNHDA, CDR2 SQIVND (reference sequence). The ends were cut back, 10 bases at V and 5 bases at J, with 8 bases in the middle. CDR3 residues: CANPWETQYF. As DNA, the CDR3 is TGTGCCAACCCGTGGGAGACCCAGTACTTC. The whole variable domain, remainder taken from reference TRBV19 and TRBJ2-5, is DGGITQSPKYLFRKEGQNVTLSCEQNLNHDAMYWYRQDPGQGLRLIYYSQIVNDFQKGDIAEGYSVSREKKESFPLTVTSAQKNPTAFYLCANPWETQYFGPGTRLLVL.

The chain recombines TRBV5-1 with TRBJ2-5; 7 positions match TRBD2. V trimming: 1 base; J trimming: 1 base; junction bases outside the gene matches: 13. CDR1 and CDR2 (germline): SGHRS, YFSETQ. The CDR3 is 18 residues long. The CDR3 loop reads CASSLRPHGGGPQETQYF. Written as DNA, the CDR3 is TGCGCCAGCAGCTTGAGGCCCCACGGGGGAGGGCCCCAAGAGACCCAGTACTTC.

This rearrangement joins TRBV7-8 to TRBJ2-5; tentative D call: TRBD1 (6 bases). CDR1 SGHVS and CDR2 FQNEAQ come from the germline V gene. Trimming took off 4 bases at V and 2 bases at J, with 17 bases between the two ends. CDR3 length equals 16 residues. The CDR3 DNA reads as TGTGCCAGCAGCTCCACCAACAGGGCCATTCAAGAGACCCAGTACTTC. Its protein is CASSSTNRAIQETQYF. Together with reference TRBV7-8 and TRBJ2-5, the CDR3 gives the full variable domain: GAGVSQSPRYKVAKRGQDVALRCDPISGHVSLFWYQQALGQGPEFLTYFQNEAQLDKSGLPSDRFFAERPEGSVSTLKIQRTQQEDSAVYLCASSSTNRAIQETQYFGPGTRLLVL.

V and J are TRBV9 and TRBJ2-2, with 7 bases lining up with TRBD1. The germline V gene encodes CDR1 SGDLS and CDR2 YYNGEE. The junction had 9 bases not matched to a gene; V was cut back by 5 bases and J by 5 bases. The CDR3 loop spans 15 amino acids. CDR3 loop: CASRETGLSTGELFF. In DNA, the CDR3 is TGTGCCAGCAGGGAGACAGGGCTCTCTACCGGGGAGCTGTTTTTT.

The chain links TRBV28 to TRBJ2-2; 10 nucleotides match TRBD1. Per germline, CDR1 MDHEN and CDR2 SYDVKM. The trim removed 6 bases at V and 1 base at J, leaving 2 bases unmatched. The CDR3 is 15 amino acids. DNA for the CDR3: TGTGCCAGCAGCCGGGACAGGGGGAACACCGGGGAGCTGTTTTTT. Translating it yields CASSRDRGNTGELFF.

V is TRBV9 and J is TRBJ1-2, with D maybe TRBD1 (5 bases). The V end lost 3 bases, the J end lost 8 bases, and 20 bases lay between the germline ends. The CDR3 sequence is 15 residues long. CDR1 and CDR2 from the germline V gene are SGDLS and YYNGEE. In DNA form, the CDR3 reads TGTGCCAGCAGCGCCACGGGACTCCAGACGGGAGGCTACACCTTC. Translation gives CASSATGLQTGGYTF. Based on the CDR3 plus reference TRBV9 and TRBJ1-2, the full variable domain is DSGVTQTPKHLITATGQRVTLRCSPRSGDLSVYWYQQSLDQGLQFLIQYYNGEERAKGNILERFSAQQFPDLHSELNLSSLELGDSALYFCASSATGLQTGGYTFGSGTRLTVV.

This chain joins TRBV19 and TRBJ2-7; D may correspond to TRBD1 or TRBD2 (5 bases each). Trimming stripped 1 base from V and 3 bases from J, with 10 bases between. The CDR3 is 14 amino acids. CDR1 and CDR2 from the germline V gene are LNHDA and SQIVND (reference sequence). Here the CDR3 reads CASSIGSGRYEQYF. CDR3 bases: TGTGCCAGTAGTATAGGGTCGGGGCGCTACGAGCAGTACTTC.

This clone was seen only once. The chain carries TRBV28 and TRBJ2-2; D is undetermined. CDR3 length equals 15 residues. CDR1 MDHEN and CDR2 SYDVKM come from the germline V gene. With 2 bases removed from V and 0 bases from J, the gap between germline ends came to 7 bases. The CDR3 nucleotides read TGTGCCAGCAGTTTAGGTGGGGCGAACACCGGGGAGCTGTTTTTT. Translation gives CASSLGGANTGELFF.

The rearrangement links TRBV12-5 to TRBJ2-1; TRBD2 aligns across 10 bases. This CDR3 contains 15 residues. Trimming removed 6 bases from V and 3 bases from J; junction bases left unmatched: 5. CDR1 is LGHNT, CDR2 FRNRAP, per germline. CDR3 sequence reads: CASGASGGLYNEQFF. CDR3 sequence (DNA): TGTGCTAGTGGCGCTAGCGGGGGTCTCTACAATGAGCAGTTCTTC.

This clone was observed once. The chain joins TRBV5-6 to TRBJ2-1; no definite D call. The CDR3 runs 14 residues. V gave up 0 bases and J gave up 3 bases, with 7 bases separating them. Per germline, CDR1 SGHDT and CDR2 YYEEEE. Here the CDR3 DNA reads TGTGCCAGCAGCTTGGGGAAGGGCTACAATGAGCAGTTCTTC. It yields the protein CASSLGKGYNEQFF.

J is TRBJ1-5 and V is TRBV28; 8 positions agree with TRBD1. Germline values: CDR1 MDHEN, CDR2 SYDVKM. The CDR3 spans 13 residues. V lost 10 bases to trimming and J lost 4 bases; unmatched junction nucleotides: 6. CDR3 amino acids: CATWTGTNQPQHF. Written as DNA, the CDR3 is TGTGCCACCTGGACAGGGACAAATCAGCCCCAGCATTTT.

V is TRBV29-1 and J is TRBJ1-3, with D hard to call. V was trimmed by 5 bases and J by 7 bases, leaving 12 bases between them. CDR3 length equals 12 residues. The V gene's germline CDR1 is SQVTM and CDR2 ANQGSEA. CDR3 protein: CSVQESRNTIYF. The CDR3, as DNA: TGCAGCGTTCAGGAGAGTCGGAACACCATATATTTT.

This rearrangement joins TRBV30 to TRBJ1-1, with D hard to call. The CDR3 has 13 amino acids. V was cut by 3 bases and J by 8 bases, with 16 bases left in between. Germline V lookup: CDR1 GTSNPN, CDR2 SVGIG (reference sequence). Here the CDR3 DNA reads TGTGCCTGGAGCCCCCAGCTAGATGGGGAAGCTTTCTTT. Its translation is CAWSPQLDGEAFF.

The V call is TRBV10-2, the J call TRBJ2-2; 8 bases match TRBD2. V was clipped by 9 bases and J by 7 bases; unmatched bases: 7. Germline CDR1 is WSHSY and CDR2 is SAAADI. The CDR3 contains 13 residues. The CDR3 here is CASAPAGDGELFF. In DNA form, the CDR3 reads TGCGCCAGTGCCCCAGCGGGGGACGGGGAGCTGTTTTTT.